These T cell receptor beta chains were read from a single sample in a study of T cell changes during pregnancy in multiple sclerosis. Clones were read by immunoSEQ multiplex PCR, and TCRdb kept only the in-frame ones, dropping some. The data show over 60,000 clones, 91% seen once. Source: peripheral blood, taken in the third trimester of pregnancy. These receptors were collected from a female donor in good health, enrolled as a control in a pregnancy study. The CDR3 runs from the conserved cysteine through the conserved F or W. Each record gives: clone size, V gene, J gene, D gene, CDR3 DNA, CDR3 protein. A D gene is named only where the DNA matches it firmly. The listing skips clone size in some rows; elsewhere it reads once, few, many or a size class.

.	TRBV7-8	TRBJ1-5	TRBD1	TGTGCCAGCAGCTCTAGGGGCCAGGGGGTGAGGCAGCCCCAGCATTTT	CASSSRGQGVRQPQHF
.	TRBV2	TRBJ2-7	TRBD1	TGTGCCAGCAGTTACCCCGGACAGGGTACACCCTACGAGCAGTACTTC	CASSYPGQGTPYEQYF
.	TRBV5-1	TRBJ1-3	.	TGCGCCAGCAGCTTGGAGACAGGTCCGGGAAACACCATATATTTT	CASSLETGPGNTIYF
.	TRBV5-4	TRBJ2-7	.	TGTGCCAGCAGCTTGAGATTACAGGGTGGTGTCGAGCAGTACTTC	CASSLRLQGGVEQYF
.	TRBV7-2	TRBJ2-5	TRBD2	TGTGCCAGCAGCTTTAGCGGGAGAGGGGAGACCCAGTACTTC	CASSFSGRGETQYF
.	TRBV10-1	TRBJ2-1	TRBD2	TGCGCCAGCAGCGAGGGACTAGCGGGAAACAATGAGCAGTTCTTC	CASSEGLAGNNEQFF
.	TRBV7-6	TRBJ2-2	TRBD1	TGTGCCAGCAGCCCAAACAGGGGGCTGACCGGGGAGCTGTTTTTT	CASSPNRGLTGELFF
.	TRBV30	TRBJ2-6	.	TGTGCCTGGAAAGGTAGGCGGGCCTCTGGGGCCAACGTCCTGACTTTC	CAWKGRRASGANVLTF
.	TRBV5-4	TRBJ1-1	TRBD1	TGTGCCAGCAGCTTGGGGACAGGGAGAGACACTGAAGCTTTCTTT	CASSLGTGRDTEAFF
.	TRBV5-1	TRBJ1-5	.	TGCGCCAGCAGCTTAGTAGACAATCAGCCCCAGCATTTT	CASSLVDNQPQHF
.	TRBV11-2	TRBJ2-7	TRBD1	TGTGCCAGCAGCTCCTCCGGGACAGGGGGAAACGAGCAGTACTTC	CASSSSGTGGNEQYF
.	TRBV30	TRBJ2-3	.	TGTGCCTGGACTCCCGCAGCGGTTGGCACAGATACGCAGTATTTT	CAWTPAAVGTDTQYF
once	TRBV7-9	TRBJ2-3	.	TGTGCCAGCAGCTTAGCTACGGACAGTCTCACAGATACGCAGTATTTT	CASSLATDSLTDTQYF